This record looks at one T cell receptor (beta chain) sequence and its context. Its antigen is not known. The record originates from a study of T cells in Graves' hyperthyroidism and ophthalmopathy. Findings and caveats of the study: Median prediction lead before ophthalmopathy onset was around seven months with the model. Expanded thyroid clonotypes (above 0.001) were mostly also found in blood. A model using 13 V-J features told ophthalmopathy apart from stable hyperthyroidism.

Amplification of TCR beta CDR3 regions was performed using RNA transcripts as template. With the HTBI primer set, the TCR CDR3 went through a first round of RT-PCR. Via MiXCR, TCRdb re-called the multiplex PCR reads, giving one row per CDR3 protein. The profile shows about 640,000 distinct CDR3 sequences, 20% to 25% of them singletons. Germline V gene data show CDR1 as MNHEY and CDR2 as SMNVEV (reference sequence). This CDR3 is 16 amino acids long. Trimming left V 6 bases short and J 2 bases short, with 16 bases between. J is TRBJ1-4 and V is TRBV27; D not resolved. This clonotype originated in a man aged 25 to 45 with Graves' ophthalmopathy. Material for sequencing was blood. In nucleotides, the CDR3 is TGTGCCAGCAGCCGCACGGGTCGAGTGACTAATGAAAAACTGTTTTTT. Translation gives CASSRTGRVTNEKLFF.